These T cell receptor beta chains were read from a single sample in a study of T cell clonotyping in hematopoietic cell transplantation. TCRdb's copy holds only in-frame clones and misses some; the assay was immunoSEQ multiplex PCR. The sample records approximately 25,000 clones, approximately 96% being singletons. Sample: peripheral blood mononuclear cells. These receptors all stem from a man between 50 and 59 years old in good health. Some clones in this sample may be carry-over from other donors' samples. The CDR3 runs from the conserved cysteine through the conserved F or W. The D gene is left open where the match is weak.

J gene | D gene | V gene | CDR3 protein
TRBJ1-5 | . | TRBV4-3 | CASSPQADGPQHF
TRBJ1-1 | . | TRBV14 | CASSQVEGPVAGEAFF
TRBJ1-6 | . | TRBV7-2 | CASSYVGHSNSPLHF
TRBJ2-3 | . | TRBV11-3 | CASSPGGPEVATQYF
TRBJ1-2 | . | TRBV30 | CAGGEPYGYTF
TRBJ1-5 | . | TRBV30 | CAWSVQKYQPQHF
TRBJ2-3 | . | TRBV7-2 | CASSSDSYTDTQYF
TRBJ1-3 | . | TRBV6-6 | CASSYSPVNRDTIYF
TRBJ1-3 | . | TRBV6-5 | CASSFPGAGNTIYF
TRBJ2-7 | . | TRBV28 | CASSFGRGLGQPVHYEQYF
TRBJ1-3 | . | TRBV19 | CASSRAGTSGNTIYF
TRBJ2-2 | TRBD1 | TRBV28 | CASSLFEGAHTGELFF
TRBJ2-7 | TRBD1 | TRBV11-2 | CASSSGQGREQYF
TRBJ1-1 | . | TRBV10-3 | CAINEAAGSPGTEAFF
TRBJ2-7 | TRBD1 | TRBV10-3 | CAISEGGTGNYEQYF
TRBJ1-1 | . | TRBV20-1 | CSTGMPTEAFF
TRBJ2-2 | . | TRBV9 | CASSGARNSGELFF
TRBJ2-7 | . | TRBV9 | CASSVDGGSYEQYF
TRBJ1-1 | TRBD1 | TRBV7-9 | CASSLSQTRDRGLDTEAFF
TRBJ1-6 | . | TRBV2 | CASSESSYSPLHF
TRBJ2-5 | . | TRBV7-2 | CASSTRRQIQETQYF
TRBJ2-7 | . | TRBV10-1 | CARSAPYEQYF
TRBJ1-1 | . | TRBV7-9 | CASSLALGGNTEAFF
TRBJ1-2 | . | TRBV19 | CASTPLGTNYGYTF
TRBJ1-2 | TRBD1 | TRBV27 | CASSPLAGQGIGYGYTF
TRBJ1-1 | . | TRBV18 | CASSRPAPEAFF